These 15 T cell receptor beta chains were all obtained from the same sample, sequenced in a study of neoadjuvant anti-PD-1 for oral cavity cancer. Assay: immunoSEQ multiplex PCR; the TCRdb copy retains only in-frame clones and omits some. The table has around 81,000 clones, approximately 80% seen once. The sample consisted of PBMCs, taken before nivolumab (anti-PD-1) treatment. The receptors come from a person aged 35-79 years with oral cavity squamous cell carcinoma.

CDR3 region: CASSLGGSYEQYF. DNA for the CDR3: TGTGCCAGCAGCTTAGGGGGAAGCTACGAGCAGTACTTC. J is TRBJ2-7 and V is TRBV11-3; D is unclear. Per the germline V gene, CDR1 is SGHNT and CDR2 is YENEEA. Deletions cut 1 base from V and 3 bases from J, with 7 bases between. The CDR3 length is 13 residues.

This chain links TRBV6-1 with TRBJ1-4; D not certain. The CDR3 is 13 amino acids. In germline, CDR1 is MNHNS, CDR2 SASEGT. V was pared by 1 base and J by 6 bases, with 6 bases between. CDR3 bases: TGTGCCAGCAGTGAAGGGGTTCATGAAAAACTGTTTTTT. Translating it yields CASSEGVHEKLFF.

The V call is TRBV9, the J call TRBJ2-7; 13 bases are shared with TRBD2. Germline loops: CDR1 SGDLS, CDR2 YYNGEE. CDR3 size: 16 residues. The J segment lost 0 bases and the V segment lost 4 bases, leaving 4 bases of the junction unmatched. The CDR3 reads CASSRGLAGRSYEQYF. The CDR3 coding sequence is TGTGCCAGCAGCAGGGGACTAGCGGGACGCTCCTACGAGCAGTACTTC.

CDR3: CASSEGFNTGELFF. The DNA of the CDR3 is TGCGCCTCTTCTGAGGGTTTCAACACCGGGGAGCTGTTTTTT. The V call is TRBV4-1, the J call TRBJ2-2; D is perhaps TRBD2 (5 bases). Germline CDR1 and CDR2: MGHRA and YSYEKL. Trimming left V 11 bases short and J 2 bases short, with 15 bases between. The CDR3 contains 14 residues.

The genes are TRBV5-1 and TRBJ1-2, with D perhaps TRBD1 (6 bases). Trimming removed 7 bases from V and 3 bases from J, with 10 bases in between. Germline V gene lookup returns CDR1 SGHRS and CDR2 YFSETQ. The CDR3 loop spans 12 amino acids. The CDR3 nucleotides are TGCGCCAGCGGGGCAGGGGACTATGGCTACACCTTC. Amino acids: CASGAGDYGYTF.

There are a few counts of this clone. The chain has TRBV2 and TRBJ2-1, with D tentatively TRBD1 or TRBD2 (5 bases each). V dropped 3 bases and J dropped 9 bases, with 15 bases sitting between them. The CDR3 consists of 14 residues. Germline V CDR1 and CDR2: SNHLY, FYNNEI. CDR3 DNA: TGTGCCAGCAGTGAGGGGGACGGGGTCGGTGAGCAGTTCTTC. Encoded protein: CASSEGDGVGEQFF.

The V and J genes are TRBV15 and TRBJ2-5; 7 nucleotides match TRBD1. Germline V gene data show CDR1 as LNHNV and CDR2 as YYDKDF (reference sequence). V lost 4 bases, J lost 4 bases, and 9 bases stayed unmatched. This CDR3 is 15 amino acids long. The CDR3 is CATSNYRGPAETQYF. CDR3 bases: TGTGCCACCAGCAATTACAGGGGACCCGCAGAGACCCAGTACTTC.

V gene TRBV9 combines with J gene TRBJ2-2; TRBD2 might be the D (5 bases). The CDR3 totals 15 residues. Germline V gives CDR1 SGDLS, CDR2 YYNGEE. The V end lost 6 bases, the J end lost 5 bases, and 17 bases lay between the germline ends. Written as DNA, the CDR3 is TGTGCCAGCACCCTTGATGTTTCGGGGACCGGGGAGCTGTTTTTT. It translates to CASTLDVSGTGELFF.

This sequence joins TRBV6-6 and TRBJ2-1; no firm D call. There are 12 residues in the CDR3. The germline V gene encodes CDR1 MNHNY and CDR2 SVGAGI (reference sequence). Trimming pared 0 bases from V and 10 bases from J, leaving 7 bases between. CDR3 loop: CASSYSQREQFF. DNA for the CDR3: TGTGCCAGCAGTTACTCCCAGAGAGAGCAGTTCTTC.

The chain uses TRBV7-6 and TRBJ1-3; a weak D match, TRBD1 (6 bases). CDR3 size: 16 residues. Per germline, CDR1 SGHVS and CDR2 FNYEAQ. V lost 5 bases, J lost 0 bases, and 14 bases lay in between. As DNA, the CDR3 is TGTGCCAGCAGCCTCTCAGGGGTTACCTCTGGAAACACCATATATTTT. The encoded protein is CASSLSGVTSGNTIYF.

About this clone: At one of its ends the junction is not consistent with the germline gene, which may arise from a read error. The chain recombines TRBV25-1 with TRBJ2-3; 8 bases agree with TRBD2. The CDR3 has 16 residues. The germline V gene has CDR1 MGHDK and CDR2 SYGVNS. The CDR3 is CASSERGSGVTDMQYF. CDR3 DNA: TGTGCCAGCAGTGAACGAGGTAGCGGGGTCACAGATATGCAGTATTTT. Full variable domain (outside the CDR3, taken from reference TRBV25-1 and TRBJ2-3): EADIYQTPRYLVIGTGKKITLECSQTMGHDKMYWYQQDPGMELHLIHYSYGVNSTEKGDLSSESTVSRIRTEHFPLTLESARPSHTSQYLCASSERGSGVTDMQYFGPGTRLTVL.

The CDR3 here is CASSPFGGFEQYF. The CDR3 DNA reads TGTGCCAGCAGTCCCTTTGGGGGGTTCGAGCAGTACTTC. V usage is TRBV28 and J usage is TRBJ2-7, with D possibly matching TRBD2 (6 bases). CDR3 size: 13 residues. The germline V gene has CDR1 MDHEN and CDR2 SYDVKM. Trimming shortened V by 5 bases and J by 6 bases, and 14 bases separated the two germline ends.

The chain employs TRBV28 and TRBJ1-1; a possible D gene is TRBD1 (6 bases). In germline, CDR1 is MDHEN, CDR2 SYDVKM. The CDR3 has 17 amino acids. The V end was cut by 4 bases, the J end by 4 bases, with 22 bases between. The CDR3 DNA follows: TGTGCCAGCAGTTCGATAATATGGACAGTTTGGGGCACTGAAGCTTTCTTT. Its translation is CASSSIIWTVWGTEAFF.

The chain uses TRBV9 and TRBJ2-5, with D perhaps matching TRBD1 (11 bases). Per germline, CDR1 SGDLS and CDR2 YYNGEE. V shed 1 base and J shed 5 bases, with 21 bases lying between them. There are 17 residues in the CDR3. Here the CDR3 DNA reads TGTGCCAGCAGCGTACGGCTAGCGGGGGACAGGGGGGAGACCCAGTACTTC. Translating it yields CASSVRLAGDRGETQYF. The full variable domain, its missing parts supplied by reference TRBV9 and TRBJ2-5, is DSGVTQTPKHLITATGQRVTLRCSPRSGDLSVYWYQQSLDQGLQFLIQYYNGEERAKGNILERFSAQQFPDLHSELNLSSLELGDSALYFCASSVRLAGDRGETQYFGPGTRLLVL.

The V and J genes are TRBV5-1 and TRBJ2-1, with 7 bases lining up with TRBD1. The CDR3 loop spans 15 amino acids. The ends lost 3 bases at V and 6 bases at J; junction bases unmatched: 9. CDR1 and CDR2 (germline): SGHRS, YFSETQ. CDR3 nucleotides: TGCGCCAGCAGCTCCGGACAGGCCTCCCTCAATGAGCAGTTCTTC. It codes for CASSSGQASLNEQFF.